This T cell receptor (beta chain) was captured by sequencing in a study of shared clonotypes between healthy human individuals (dated by TCRdb to between 2020 and 2021). Study-wide context: A few men and a couple of women, aged 18 to 49 years, made up the cohort. Blood TCR repertoires of four to six healthy adults were deeply sequenced to estimate repertoire size and the extent of clonotype sharing between individuals. To increase sequencing depth and limit assay-specific biases, different laboratories used diverse techniques to prepare libraries and sequence TCR repertoires. Leukapheresis yielded between about 0.94 and 9.5 billion PBMCs per donor.

This clone was detected a few times. Its antigen is still unknown. Base qualities were left out, and no much larger clone turns up one base away. Findings and caveats that apply to the study as a whole: Sampling was restricted to blood, and TCR repertoires in tissue are likely to differ from TCR repertoires in blood. Pairwise subsampling indicated that sequencing depth was expected to affect the degree of clonotype sharing among donors. Because the study included a small number of donors, the genetic and exposure-history diversity represented was limited.

Reading the germline V gene gives CDR1 MDHEN and CDR2 SYDVKM. Deletion took 5 bases off V and 1 base off J, with a span of 14 bases between the germline ends. The CDR3 starts with the cysteine, ends with the phenylalanine, and has 15 residues. Only CDR3 DNA is held: 45 bases, read in frame from base 1. TCR CDR3 regions were amplified from genomic DNA by multiplex PCR using the deep immunoSEQ assay. Genomic DNA extracted from each cell subset was distributed evenly over all wells of several immunoSEQ 96-well plates, and each plate served as one replicate. Each replicate PCR for unsorted PBMC received 250 to 300 ng genomic DNA, equal to 30,000 to 35,000 T cell genomes. Ten immunoSEQ deep assay plates were used to sequence unsorted PBMC genomic DNA. Purified libraries were quantified with a Qubit 3.0 fluorometer, sized on a Bioanalyzer 2100, and re-quantified with the KAPA Library Quantification kit. Each immunoSEQ 96-well plate was sequenced on its own single-read 150-cycle Illumina NextSeq 550 flow cell. Under the source paper's analysis protocol: Because the immunoSEQ output included only junctional sequences and no quality scores, the filtering could not be the same as the filtering used for full-length reads. Sequences were annotated with PyIR, a Python wrapper for IgBLAST v1.9, using IMGT germline references to assign V/J genes and CDR3. Any read was removed if the V/J assignment was weak (E-value above 1e-6), the CDR3 was missing, or the read contained stop codons, out-of-frame junctions, or ambiguous translated residues. A V3J clonotype was defined by an identical inferred V gene, J gene, and CDR3 amino acid sequence. Percentage overlap between repertoires was computed as shared unique clonotypes divided by the size of the smaller repertoire. RTK rarefaction, the Chao1 estimator, and Recon v2.1 estimates of unobserved clonotypes were used to assess repertoire richness. This immuneACCESS table, as held by TCRdb, lists in-frame sequences with V and J called but not all clones. Of the missing ones, under half trace to an unresolved V gene in checked studies; the others have no known cause. V, J and clone size derive from that table, while D and trimming were established from the DNA sequence. A total of roughly 450,000 clones appear in this sample, 75% to 85% of them only once. 13% of the sample is in the top ten clones.

The donors were healthy, HIV-negative adults who had no recently reported acute infections or vaccinations. All donors were Caucasian adults living in Nashville, Tennessee, USA. For unsorted samples, tens of millions of PBMCs were counted and genomic DNA was extracted with the QIAamp DNA Blood Mini kit. After blood collection by leukapheresis, PBMCs were isolated using Ficoll-Histopaque density gradient centrifugation and then cryopreserved in the vapor phase of liquid nitrogen. The clonotype comes from a woman between 40 and 55 years old in good health. Some clones in this sample may be carry-over from other donors' samples. In this chain, TRBV28 is recombined with TRBJ1-1; TRBD1 is possibly the D segment (5 matching bases). Sequencing used PBMCs. The CDR3 is CASSPIGTRNTEAFF. The nucleotides are TGTGCCAGCAGTCCTATTGGGACGAGGAACACTGAAGCTTTCTTT.